The 16 T cell receptor beta chains in this list originate from one sample, sequenced in a study of blood T cell repertoires in COVID-19. Assay: immunoSEQ multiplex PCR; the TCRdb copy retains only in-frame clones and omits some. Of approximately 270,000 clones in the sample, less than 95% were seen once. Material for sequencing was PBMCs or T cells enriched from blood (not recorded which). All receptors come from a man in his forties or fifties who had been exposed to COVID-19.

The chain recombines TRBV6-5 with TRBJ1-3, with no clear D. The CDR3 has 15 amino acids. V lost 7 bases to trimming and J lost 0 bases, with 13 bases between them. Germline-derived CDR1 and CDR2 are MNHEY and SVGAGI. CDR3 in amino acids: CASTPTLGSGNTIYF. The CDR3 DNA follows: TGTGCCAGCACTCCTACTCTAGGCTCTGGAAACACCATATATTTT.

This clone has a single count. This chain connects TRBV5-1 to TRBJ2-7; tentatively, D is TRBD1 (5 bases). V was clipped by 4 bases and J by 3 bases, with 11 bases between them. The CDR3 contains 13 residues. CDR1 and CDR2 from the germline V gene are SGHRS and YFSETQ. The CDR3 DNA is TGCGCCAGCAGCCCGGACATTTTCTACGAGCAGTACTTC. Encoded protein: CASSPDIFYEQYF.

The chain joins TRBV6-5 to TRBJ1-5, with D unresolved. The germline V and J ends were trimmed by 7 bases and 7 bases, with 17 bases remaining between them. The CDR3 totals 14 residues. Germline V gene data show CDR1 as MNHEY and CDR2 as SVGAGI. The CDR3 reads CASNTGILRQPQHF. For the CDR3, the DNA is TGTGCCAGCAATACCGGGATCCTCAGGCAGCCCCAGCATTTT.

The chain joins TRBV19 to TRBJ2-2; 7 bases align to TRBD1. Trimming at V came to 4 bases and at J to 1 base, leaving 6 bases not matched to a gene. Germline V CDR1 and CDR2: LNHDA, SQIVND (reference sequence). CDR3 length: 16 residues. The CDR3 loop is CASSTLGGLNTGELFF. CDR3 sequence (DNA): TGTGCCAGTAGTACCTTAGGGGGCCTGAACACCGGGGAGCTGTTTTTT.

This clone has just one count. V usage is TRBV5-6 and J usage is TRBJ1-4; a possible D gene is TRBD1 (5 bases). Between the trimmed V and J ends, which lost 1 base and 6 bases, there was a span of 13 bases. CDR3 length: 15 amino acids. Germline loops: CDR1 SGHDT, CDR2 YYEEEE. CDR3 sequence (DNA): TGTGCCAGCAGCTTGCAGTCCGGGGGTGATGAAAAACTGTTTTTT. This translates into CASSLQSGGDEKLFF.

The rearrangement uses TRBV6-5 and TRBJ2-5; 9 bases match TRBD1. Losses at the gene ends were 2 bases for V and 5 bases for J; bases not matched to a gene: 6. Germline V CDR1 and CDR2: MNHEY, SVGAGI. The CDR3 runs 15 residues. This CDR3 reads CASSYAGTGLETQYF. CDR3 coding DNA: TGTGCCAGCAGTTACGCGGGGACAGGGTTGGAGACCCAGTACTTC.

This clone appeared once. J is TRBJ1-5 and V is TRBV10-3; D perhaps matches TRBD1 (6 bases). The CDR3 loop spans 18 amino acids. Between the trimmed V and J ends, which lost 2 bases and 0 bases, there was a span of 17 bases. CDR1 is ENHRY, CDR2 SYGVKD, per germline. The CDR3 DNA reads as TGTGCCATCAGTGAGAAGGCAGGGGACCCCTATAGCAATCAGCCCCAGCATTTT. Protein sequence: CAISEKAGDPYSNQPQHF.

This rearrangement joins TRBV7-8 to TRBJ1-1; D not certain. The V end lost 1 base, the J end lost 4 bases, and 13 bases lay between the germline ends. Germline lookup yields CDR1 SGHVS and CDR2 FQNEAQ. The CDR3 consists of 15 residues. The CDR3 nucleotides read TGTGCCAGCAGCTTAGGGGTCCTCTGGAGCACTGAAGCTTTCTTT. Translation gives CASSLGVLWSTEAFF.

The chain combines TRBV27 with TRBJ2-5, with 7 bases matching TRBD1. Germline V lookup: CDR1 MNHEY, CDR2 SMNVEV (reference sequence). The CDR3 is 13 amino acids. V was pared by 5 bases and J by 1 base, with 1 base of the junction left unmatched. Here the CDR3 DNA reads TGTGCCAGCAGTCGGGACAGCCAAGAGACCCAGTACTTC. It codes for CASSRDSQETQYF.

As concerns this clone: Other DNA sequences in the same sample also yield this CDR3. The chain carries TRBV9 and TRBJ2-7, with D tentatively TRBD1 (5 bases). CDR1 and CDR2 from the germline V gene are SGDLS and YYNGEE. The CDR3 spans 14 residues. Trimming took 0 bases from V and 3 from J, leaving 10 bases between them. Written as DNA, the CDR3 is TGTGCCAGCAGCGTAGGAGACAGTGGCTACGAGCAGTACTTC. Protein: CASSVGDSGYEQYF.

V gene TRBV7-2 combines with J gene TRBJ2-7, with 9 positions matching TRBD1. From germline, CDR1 is SGHTA and CDR2 FQGNSA. This CDR3 spans 15 amino acids. Trimming removed 3 bases from V and 3 bases from J; junction bases left unmatched: 6. The CDR3 spells CASSFSGTGFYEQYF. The CDR3 nucleotides are TGTGCCAGCAGCTTCTCCGGGACAGGGTTCTACGAGCAGTACTTC.

J is TRBJ2-2 and V is TRBV24-1; D perhaps matches TRBD1 (5 bases). V shed 0 bases and J shed 4 bases, with 11 bases lying between them. The CDR3 is made up of 16 amino acids. CDR1 and CDR2 (germline): KGHDR, SFDVKD. CDR3 sequence reads: CATSDLGAGGTGELFF. The CDR3 nucleotides read TGTGCCACCAGTGATTTGGGGGCAGGCGGCACCGGGGAGCTGTTTTTT.

This clone occurred once. The chain couples TRBV18 to TRBJ1-2; 7 positions agree with TRBD1. The CDR3 covers 13 residues. Germline CDR1 reads KGHSH; CDR2 reads LQKENI. J was trimmed by 5 bases and V by 3 bases; bases with no gene match: 3. CDR3 in DNA: TGTGCCAGCTCACCGGACAGGATTTATGGCTACACCTTC. Protein sequence: CASSPDRIYGYTF.

V and J are TRBV15 and TRBJ2-5; D remains ambiguous. This CDR3 is built from 11 residues. V dropped 5 bases and J dropped 4 bases, with 5 bases sitting between them. Germline V gene sequence: CDR1 LNHNV, CDR2 YYDKDF (reference sequence). The CDR3 DNA reads as TGTGCCACCAGCGCACTAGAGACCCAGTACTTC. The encoded protein is CATSALETQYF.

The rearrangement uses TRBV19 and TRBJ1-1; perhaps TRBD1 as D (5 bases). The CDR3 has 16 residues. V dropped 7 bases and J dropped 1 base, with 19 bases sitting between them. Germline V CDR1 and CDR2: LNHDA, SQIVND (reference sequence). The CDR3 reads CASNSPPTATNTEAFF. As DNA, the CDR3 is TGTGCCAGTAACTCTCCCCCGACAGCTACGAACACTGAAGCTTTCTTT.

The CDR3 loop reads CASSAGGANRSPLHF. DNA of the CDR3: TGTGCCAGCAGCGCAGGAGGGGCCAACAGGTCACCCCTCCACTTT. This sequence joins TRBV9 and TRBJ1-6; D is perhaps TRBD1 (5 bases). V dropped 3 bases and J dropped 10 bases, with 17 bases sitting between them. Germline lookup yields CDR1 SGDLS and CDR2 YYNGEE. This CDR3 has 15 amino acids.